A single sample is the source of the 13 T cell receptor beta chains below, sequenced in a study of PD-1 blockade in mismatch repair-deficient tumors (dated by TCRdb to about 2017). Library preparation was by the immunoSEQ multiplex PCR assay. Imported from immuneACCESS, the table was reduced by TCRdb to in-frame sequences with V and J called. These copies leave out some clones; in studies compared against another copy, an unresolved V gene accounts for under half, and the cause of the remainder is not known. This sample lists tens of thousands of clones; more than 75% were detected once. 2.5% to 4% of the sample belongs to the ten largest clones. This sample comprised peripheral blood, obtained 4 weeks after starting pembrolizumab. These TCRs come from an adult with mismatch repair-deficient cancer.

This clone occurred once. The chain uses TRBV5-1 and TRBJ2-1; D unclear. The V gene's germline CDR1 is SGHRS and CDR2 YFSETQ. CDR3 length equals 14 residues. With 0 bases removed from V and 1 base from J, the gap between germline ends came to 5 bases. The CDR3 here is CASSLDQSYNEQFF. The CDR3 nucleotides read TGCGCCAGCAGCTTGGACCAGTCCTACAATGAGCAGTTCTTC.

The V call is TRBV11-3, the J call TRBJ2-1; TRBD2 is a possible D gene (7 bases). The CDR3 has 16 residues. Trimming cost V 5 bases and J 3 bases, with 17 bases left between them. The germline gives CDR1 SGHNT, CDR2 YENEEA. CDR3 sequence reads: CASSPPGGRYYNEQFF. CDR3 DNA sequence: TGTGCCAGCAGCCCCCCCGGGGGGCGTTACTACAATGAGCAGTTCTTC.

The rearrangement joins TRBV19 to TRBJ2-6, with D perhaps given as TRBD1 or TRBD2 (5 bases each). Trimming shortened V by 5 bases and J by 4 bases, and 15 bases separated the two germline ends. CDR3 size: 16 residues. Germline CDR1 is LNHDA and CDR2 is SQIVND (reference sequence). The CDR3, as DNA: TGTGCCAGTAGTGGGTCCTCCGGGGCGGGGGCCAACGTCCTGACTTTC. Protein sequence: CASSGSSGAGANVLTF.

V gene TRBV2 combines with J gene TRBJ2-7, with D tentatively TRBD2 (5 bases). Trimming cost V 1 base and J 4 bases, with 11 bases left between them. Germline CDR1 reads SNHLY; CDR2 reads FYNNEI. CDR3 length: 14 residues. CDR3 in DNA: TGTGCCAGCAGTGAAGGAGGGAGCAAGTACGAGCAGTACTTC. This codes for CASSEGGSKYEQYF.

The genes are TRBV18 and TRBJ2-2, with D unresolved. V was trimmed by 2 bases and J by 0 bases, leaving 10 bases between them. Germline CDR1 reads KGHSH; CDR2 reads LQKENI. The CDR3 totals 16 residues. The CDR3 region is CASSPWAPANTGELFF. The CDR3 nucleotides are TGTGCCAGCTCACCATGGGCACCTGCGAACACCGGGGAGCTGTTTTTT. Variable domain in full (rest from reference TRBV18 and TRBJ2-2): NAGVMQNPRHLVRRRGQEARLRCSPMKGHSHVYWYRQLPEEGLKFMVYLQKENIIDESGMPKERFSAEFPKEGPSILRIQQVVRGDSAAYFCASSPWAPANTGELFFGEGSRLTVL.

CDR3 DNA sequence: TGTGCCAGCAGCCACAGGGTGGGGTCCAGTGGCTACACCTTC. Its translation: CASSHRVGSSGYTF. V and J are TRBV14 and TRBJ1-2; D might be TRBD1 (5 bases). CDR3 length: 14 residues. Germline CDR1 is SGHDN and CDR2 is FVKESK. V was cut by 3 bases and J by 7 bases, with 15 bases left in between.

The chain couples TRBV7-3 to TRBJ2-1; maybe TRBD1 (6 bases). V gave up 0 bases and J gave up 3 bases, with 12 bases separating them. CDR1 and CDR2 from the germline V gene are SGHTA and FQGTGA. The CDR3 is 16 amino acids. CDR3 in DNA: TGTGCCAGCAGCTTAACACCCGGGACAAACTACAATGAGCAGTTCTTC. It yields the protein CASSLTPGTNYNEQFF.

V and J are TRBV30 and TRBJ2-7; 7 positions agree with TRBD2. CDR1 is GTSNPN and CDR2 is SVGIG in the germline V gene (reference sequence). The junction had 7 bases not matched to a gene; V was cut back by 0 bases and J by 5 bases. The CDR3 extends over 14 amino acids. The CDR3 loop is CAWSVLGGSHEQYF. The CDR3 DNA sequence: TGTGCCTGGAGTGTACTGGGAGGGTCCCACGAGCAGTACTTC. Complete variable domain (other parts from reference TRBV30 and TRBJ2-7): SQTIHQWPATLVQPVGSPLSLECTVEGTSNPNLYWYRQAAGRGLQLLFYSVGIGQISSEVPQNLSASRPQDRQFILSSKKLLLSDSGFYLCAWSVLGGSHEQYFGPGTRLTVT.

V usage is TRBV7-9 and J usage is TRBJ1-1, with D tentatively TRBD1 (6 bases). V was shortened by 1 base and J by 0 bases, with 21 bases between the two germline ends. The CDR3 length is 19 residues. The germline V gene has CDR1 SEHNR and CDR2 FQNEAQ (reference sequence). The CDR3 bases are TGTGCCAGCAGCTTAGACCCCGGGACCGAGGGGGGGTTGAACACTGAAGCTTTCTTT. Translating gives CASSLDPGTEGGLNTEAFF.

With respect to this clone: A read error may account for a junction end that differs from germline. The rearrangement links TRBV7-7 to TRBJ2-5; the match to TRBD2 covers 9 bases. There are 15 residues in the CDR3. CDR1 is SSHAT, CDR2 FNYEAQ, per germline (reference sequence). The CDR3 region has the DNA TGTGCTAGCAGCTTAGGGCTAGCGGGATGGGAGACCCAGTACTTC. Translation gives CASSLGLAGWETQYF.

The rearrangement links TRBV14 to TRBJ1-4, with D possibly matching TRBD1 (5 bases). CDR1 is SGHDN, CDR2 FVKESK, per germline. The V and J ends lost 4 bases and 1 base respectively, with 10 bases between them. The CDR3 length is 15 residues. DNA of the CDR3: TGTGCCAGCAGCCTCTTAAGGGGAACTAATGAAAAACTGTTTTTT. This encodes CASSLLRGTNEKLFF.

This sequence joins TRBV30 and TRBJ2-1; D may be TRBD1 (5 bases). V was trimmed by 4 bases and J by 9 bases, leaving 13 bases between them. Per germline, CDR1 GTSNPN and CDR2 SVGIG (reference sequence). The CDR3 is 12 amino acids. The CDR3: CAWTLGVTEQFF. CDR3 DNA: TGTGCCTGGACTCTAGGGGTCACTGAGCAGTTCTTC. Full variable domain (outside the CDR3, taken from reference TRBV30 and TRBJ2-1): SQTIHQWPATLVQPVGSPLSLECTVEGTSNPNLYWYRQAAGRGLQLLFYSVGIGQISSEVPQNLSASRPQDRQFILSSKKLLLSDSGFYLCAWTLGVTEQFFGPGTRLTVL.

V and J are TRBV23-1 and TRBJ2-1; no reliable D call. TRBV23-1 is flagged as an ORF with uncertain function. Trimming removed 4 bases at V and 7 bases at J, with 11 bases between. CDR3 size: 13 residues. The CDR3 DNA sequence: TGCGCCAGCAGTCTTCGGGTCGCTAATGAGCAGTTCTTC. As protein: CASSLRVANEQFF.